These 10 T cell receptor beta chains were all obtained from the same sample, sequenced in a study of beta chain features in type 1 diabetes. The study reverse transcribed the entire isolated RNA, so it sequenced expressed TCRB transcripts. Produced via immunoSEQ multiplex PCR; TCRdb's table is partial and in-frame only. The sample carries 900,000 or so clones, roughly 15% recorded once. Specimen: naive CD4+ T cells from blood. These TCRs come from a woman between 18 and 29 years old in good health.

This chain links TRBV27 with TRBJ1-4; TRBD1 aligns across 7 bases. The J segment lost 5 bases and the V segment lost 0 bases, leaving 3 bases of the junction unmatched. The length of the CDR3 is 15 residues. Germline CDR1 and CDR2: MNHEY and SMNVEV (reference sequence). For the CDR3, the DNA is TGTGCCAGCAGTTTATCCTCGACAGGGAATGAAAAACTGTTTTTT. Protein sequence: CASSLSSTGNEKLFF. Based on the CDR3 plus reference TRBV27 and TRBJ1-4, the full variable domain is EAQVTQNPRYLITVTGKKLTVTCSQNMNHEYMSWYRQDPGLGLRQIYYSMNVEVTDKGDVPEGYKVSRKEKRNFPLILESPSPNQTSLYFCASSLSSTGNEKLFFGSGTQLSVL.

The CDR3 nucleotides are TGTGCCAGCAGCCTACGGACAGGGGGCAAAGAGACCCAGTACTTC. Translating gives CASSLRTGGKETQYF. The genes are TRBV5-4 and TRBJ2-5, with TRBD1 matching over 11 bases. Losses at the gene ends were 4 bases for V and 3 bases for J; bases not matched to a gene: 5. Germline V gene lookup returns CDR1 SGHNT and CDR2 YYREEE (reference sequence). This CDR3 comprises 15 residues.

The V and J genes are TRBV6-5 and TRBJ1-3; D is uncertain. This CDR3 is 16 amino acids long. Trimming pared 0 bases from V and 2 bases from J, leaving 11 bases between. Germline CDR1 reads MNHEY; CDR2 reads SVGAGI. CDR3 amino acids: CASSYSVGRPGNTIYF. In DNA form, the CDR3 reads TGTGCCAGCAGTTACTCGGTAGGGAGACCTGGAAACACCATATATTTT.

The chain is built from TRBV14 and TRBJ2-7; D unresolved. Between the trimmed V and J ends, which lost 0 bases and 9 bases, there was a span of 12 bases. Germline values: CDR1 SGHDN, CDR2 FVKESK. The length of the CDR3 is 13 residues. In nucleotides, the CDR3 is TGTGCCAGCAGCCAAGATTTCCAAAACGGGCAGTACTTC. Translation gives CASSQDFQNGQYF.

The chain links TRBV2 to TRBJ1-5; D unclear. Per the germline V gene, CDR1 is SNHLY and CDR2 is FYNNEI. The CDR3 sequence is 14 residues long. Trimming left V 3 bases short and J 11 bases short, with 17 bases between. CDR3 loop: CASSEGRLKLSQHF. The CDR3 DNA follows: TGTGCCAGCAGTGAGGGCAGGCTGAAACTGTCCCAGCATTTT. The full variable domain, its missing parts supplied by reference TRBV2 and TRBJ1-5, is EPEVTQTPSHQVTQMGQEVILRCVPISNHLYFYWYRQILGQKVEFLVSFYNNEISEKSEIFDDQFSVERPDGSNFTLKIRSTKLEDSAMYFCASSEGRLKLSQHFGDGTRLSIL.

The chain carries TRBV28 and TRBJ1-1, with TRBD1 matching over 8 bases. Germline V lookup: CDR1 MDHEN, CDR2 SYDVKM. The CDR3 is 15 residues long. V gave up 3 bases and J gave up 1 base; unmatched junction bases: 4. CDR3 in DNA: TGTGCCAGCAGTTTCGTAGGACAGGGGAACACTGAAGCTTTCTTT. Its protein product is CASSFVGQGNTEAFF.

The CDR3 nucleotides are TGTGCCACCAGCAGATACGACAGTTGGGGGGCCCCCTACGAGCAGTACTTC. Its protein product is CATSRYDSWGAPYEQYF. The chain has TRBV15 and TRBJ2-7; D might be TRBD1 or TRBD2, each matching 6 bases. V was clipped by 2 bases and J by 2 bases, with 19 bases between them. The CDR3 covers 17 residues. The germline gives CDR1 LNHNV, CDR2 YYDKDF (reference sequence).

This clone appeared a few times. This chain connects TRBV5-5 to TRBJ2-7; unclear D gene. The CDR3 runs to 15 residues. V lost 5 bases and J lost 6, with 21 bases in between. Looked up from germline, CDR1 is SGHKS and CDR2 is YYEKEE (reference sequence). The CDR3 DNA reads TGTGCCAGCAGTCTCGATCCGTCTCGGGTGGGCGAGCAGTACTTC. Translating it yields CASSLDPSRVGEQYF. Variable domain in full (rest from reference TRBV5-5 and TRBJ2-7): DAGVTQSPTHLIKTRGQQVTLRCSPISGHKSVSWYQQVLGQGPQFIFQYYEKEERGRGNFPDRFSARQFPNYSSELNVNALLLGDSALYLCASSLDPSRVGEQYFGPGTRLTVT.

This clone appeared a few times. The chain couples TRBV7-2 to TRBJ2-3; 7 bases map to TRBD2. V was clipped by 0 bases and J by 13 bases; unmatched bases: 10. Germline V lookup: CDR1 SGHTA, CDR2 FQGNSA. The CDR3 has 14 residues. This chain's CDR3 is CASSLARRESRKYF. In DNA form, the CDR3 reads TGTGCCAGCAGCTTAGCGCGGCGGGAGAGTCGAAAGTATTTT.

This clone was found a few times. The chain uses TRBV7-6 and TRBJ1-2; possible D gene TRBD1, 6 bases. V lost 5 bases, J lost 3 bases, and 10 bases lay in between. From germline, CDR1 is SGHVS and CDR2 FNYEAQ. This CDR3 is 13 amino acids long. The CDR3 reads CASSPDRHYGYTF. CDR3 nucleotide sequence: TGTGCCAGCAGCCCCGACAGGCACTATGGCTACACCTTC.